Below are 14 T cell receptor beta chains sequenced from a single sample in a study of shared T cell receptors in the human thymus listed by TCRdb under 2021. Library construction relied on the immunoSEQ multiplex PCR assay. TCRdb's version of the immuneACCESS table is confined to in-frame rearrangements and falls short of the full clone set. An unresolved V gene accounts for under half of the shortfall where checked; the remainder is of unknown origin. The sample includes under 700,000 clones, with 75% to 85% observed a single time. The ten largest clones represent more than 0.01% of the sample. The same sample was also used in a study of human thymus T cells.

The sequencing sample was made of thymocytes. These receptor sequences come from a boy in the first two years of life with a congenital heart defect. Donor details come from another sample of the same person, matched by shared clones.

This chain connects TRBV9 to TRBJ2-3; 10 bases align to TRBD2. The CDR3 is made up of 16 amino acids. The germline gives CDR1 SGDLS, CDR2 YYNGEE. With V trimmed by 1 base and J by 1 base, 3 bases remained unmatched. Written as DNA, the CDR3 is TGTGCCAGCAGCGTACCCCTAGCGGGGGGCACAGATACGCAGTATTTT. Translating gives CASSVPLAGGTDTQYF.

J is TRBJ2-7 and V is TRBV25-1, with 9 bases aligning to TRBD2. The CDR3 has 15 amino acids. Germline V CDR1 and CDR2: MGHDK, SYGVNS. V was pared by 7 bases and J by 3 bases, with 10 bases of the junction left unmatched. CDR3 bases: TGTGCCAGCACCGACGGGTTAGCGGGAGTCTACGAGCAGTACTTC. It is translated as CASTDGLAGVYEQYF.

The chain joins TRBV9 to TRBJ2-3; 7 nucleotides align to TRBD1. V lost 4 bases to trimming and J lost 4 bases; unmatched junction nucleotides: 3. Germline V gene lookup returns CDR1 SGDLS and CDR2 YYNGEE. The CDR3 runs to 13 residues. CDR3 DNA: TGTGCCAGCAGCCCCCAGGGGGCAGATACGCAGTATTTT. Translated, it gives CASSPQGADTQYF.

A single count supports this clone. The chain links TRBV6-1 to TRBJ2-1, with TRBD2 matching over 7 bases. This CDR3 has 15 amino acids. The V and J ends lost 3 bases and 0 bases, in that order; junction bases with no gene match: 2. Germline V gene sequence: CDR1 MNHNS, CDR2 SASEGT. Here the CDR3 reads CASSEGGSSYNEQFF. The CDR3 nucleotides are TGTGCCAGCAGTGAGGGAGGGAGCTCCTACAATGAGCAGTTCTTC.

The V call is TRBV9, the J call TRBJ2-1; 9 bases fit TRBD2. Per germline, CDR1 SGDLS and CDR2 YYNGEE. This CDR3 has 16 amino acids. The ends lost 0 bases at V and 7 bases at J; junction bases unmatched: 8. The CDR3 sequence is CASSVVVAGVRNEQFF. The CDR3 nucleotides read TGTGCCAGCAGCGTAGTGGTAGCGGGAGTCAGGAATGAGCAGTTCTTC.

This sequence joins TRBV4-3 and TRBJ2-1; 10 positions agree with TRBD2. CDR1 is LGHNA and CDR2 is YSLEER in the germline V gene. The CDR3 extends over 19 amino acids. Trimming removed 0 bases from V and 7 bases from J; junction bases left unmatched: 15. CDR3 sequence reads: CASSQEGPRAGGPGNEQFF. CDR3 nucleotides: TGCGCCAGCAGCCAAGAGGGCCCCCGAGCGGGAGGGCCGGGGAATGAGCAGTTCTTC.

The chain couples TRBV7-6 to TRBJ2-1; the match to TRBD2 covers 8 bases. Trimming removed 5 bases from V and 3 bases from J; junction bases left unmatched: 6. The CDR3 length is 15 residues. Per germline, CDR1 SGHVS and CDR2 FNYEAQ. The DNA of the CDR3 is TGTGCCAGCAGCCCGGCGGGAGGCGTCTACAATGAGCAGTTCTTC. It specifies CASSPAGGVYNEQFF.

The genes are TRBV30 and TRBJ2-7; 7 bases are a match to TRBD2. The CDR3 extends over 14 amino acids. With V trimmed by 1 base and J by 2 bases, 5 bases remained unmatched. In germline, CDR1 is GTSNPN, CDR2 SVGIG (reference sequence). CDR3 protein: CAWSEERDPYEQYF. The CDR3 DNA sequence: TGTGCCTGGAGTGAGGAGCGGGACCCCTACGAGCAGTACTTC.

This clone was seen a single time. The V call is TRBV30, the J call TRBJ2-7, with a possible D match to TRBD2 (5 bases). The CDR3 runs to 14 residues. The germline V gene has CDR1 GTSNPN and CDR2 SVGIG (reference sequence). V was pared by 4 bases and J by 5 bases, with 18 bases between. CDR3 bases: TGTGCCTGGATTAACCCAAGGATGACTAACGAGCAGTACTTC. Its translation is CAWINPRMTNEQYF.

V is TRBV7-9 and J is TRBJ1-1; maybe TRBD1 (5 bases). This CDR3 has 14 amino acids. With 5 bases removed from V and 1 base from J, the gap between germline ends came to 11 bases. Germline CDR1 and CDR2: SEHNR and FQNEAQ (reference sequence). CDR3 loop: CASSVYGGNTEAFF. CDR3 nucleotides: TGTGCCAGCAGCGTTTACGGGGGGAACACTGAAGCTTTCTTT.

The rearrangement uses TRBV6-4 and TRBJ2-3, with 11 nucleotides matching TRBD2. J was trimmed by 4 bases and V by 5 bases; bases with no gene match: 5. Germline V gene lookup returns CDR1 MRHNA and CDR2 SNTAGT. The CDR3 is 15 amino acids. CDR3 sequence (DNA): TGTGCCAGCAGTCGACTAGCGGGGAAGGCAGATACGCAGTATTTT. Translation gives CASSRLAGKADTQYF.

The rearrangement uses TRBV23-1 and TRBJ2-7, with unresolved D. TRBV23-1 is flagged as an ORF with uncertain function. Trimming pared 4 bases from V and 2 bases from J, leaving 9 bases between. The CDR3 covers 13 residues. The CDR3 DNA follows: TGCGCCAGCAGTCGGAGCCGAACCTACGAGCAGTACTTC. Protein product: CASSRSRTYEQYF.

CDR3 amino acids: CASSPVWAGVTDTQYF. CDR3 DNA sequence: TGTGCCAGCTCTCCCGTCTGGGCGGGAGTTACAGATACGCAGTATTTT. J is TRBJ2-3 and V is TRBV27; 7 bases align to TRBD2. The CDR3 has 16 residues. V was pared by 8 bases and J by 3 bases, with 14 bases of the junction left unmatched. Germline V gene lookup returns CDR1 MNHEY and CDR2 SMNVEV (reference sequence).

The chain joins TRBV6-1 to TRBJ1-5; D ambiguous. The CDR3 length is 15 residues. V lost 0 bases and J lost 0, with 6 bases in between. Germline-derived CDR1 and CDR2 are MNHNS and SASEGT. CDR3 bases: TGTGCCAGCAGTGAAGCGCAGGATAGCAATCAGCCCCAGCATTTT. Translation gives CASSEAQDSNQPQHF.